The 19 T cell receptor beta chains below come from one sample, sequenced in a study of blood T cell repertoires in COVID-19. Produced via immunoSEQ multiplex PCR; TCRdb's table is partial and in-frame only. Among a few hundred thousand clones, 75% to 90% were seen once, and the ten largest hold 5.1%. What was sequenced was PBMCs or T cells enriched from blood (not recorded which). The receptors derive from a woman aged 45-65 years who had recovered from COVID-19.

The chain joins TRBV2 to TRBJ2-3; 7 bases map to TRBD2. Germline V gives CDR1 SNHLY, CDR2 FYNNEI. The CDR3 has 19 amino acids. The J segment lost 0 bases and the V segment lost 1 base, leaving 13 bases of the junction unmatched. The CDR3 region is CASSEVSSGRFGSTDTQYF. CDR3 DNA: TGTGCCAGCAGTGAAGTTTCTAGCGGAAGGTTCGGGAGCACAGATACGCAGTATTTT.

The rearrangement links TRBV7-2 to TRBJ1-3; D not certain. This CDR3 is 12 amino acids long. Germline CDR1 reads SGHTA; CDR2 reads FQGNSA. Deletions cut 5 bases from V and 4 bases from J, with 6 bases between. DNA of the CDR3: TGTGCCAGCAGCCCTTCCGGAAACACCATATATTTT. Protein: CASSPSGNTIYF.

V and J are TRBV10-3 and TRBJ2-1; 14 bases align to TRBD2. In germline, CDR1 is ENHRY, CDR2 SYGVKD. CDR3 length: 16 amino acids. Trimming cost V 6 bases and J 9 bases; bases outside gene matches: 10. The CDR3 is CAISPGTSGSRGEQFF. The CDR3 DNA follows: TGTGCCATCAGCCCCGGGACTAGCGGGAGTAGGGGTGAGCAGTTCTTC.

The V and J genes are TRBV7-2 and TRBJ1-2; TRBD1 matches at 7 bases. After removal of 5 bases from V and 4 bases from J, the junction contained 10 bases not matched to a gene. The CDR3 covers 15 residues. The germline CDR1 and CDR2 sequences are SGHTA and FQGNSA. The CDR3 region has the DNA TGTGCCAGCAGCCCGAGGGGGCCCCCCCTCTATGGCTACACCTTC. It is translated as CASSPRGPPLYGYTF.

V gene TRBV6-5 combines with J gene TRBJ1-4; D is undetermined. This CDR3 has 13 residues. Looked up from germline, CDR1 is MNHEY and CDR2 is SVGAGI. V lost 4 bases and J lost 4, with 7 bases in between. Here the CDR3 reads CASSLEINEKLFF. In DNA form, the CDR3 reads TGTGCCAGCAGTTTAGAGATTAATGAAAAACTGTTTTTT.

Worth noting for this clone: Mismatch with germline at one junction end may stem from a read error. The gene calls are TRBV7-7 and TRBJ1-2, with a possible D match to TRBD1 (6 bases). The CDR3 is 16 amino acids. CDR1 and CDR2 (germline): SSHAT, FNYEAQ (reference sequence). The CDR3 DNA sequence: TGTGCTAGCAGCTTAACCCTCTGGGCAGGGGAGTATGGCTACACCTTC. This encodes CASSLTLWAGEYGYTF.

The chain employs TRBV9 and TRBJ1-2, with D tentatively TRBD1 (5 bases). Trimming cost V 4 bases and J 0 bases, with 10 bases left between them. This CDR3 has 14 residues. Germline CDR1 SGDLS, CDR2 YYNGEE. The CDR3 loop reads CASSPGQANYGYTF. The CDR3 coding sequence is TGTGCCAGCAGCCCAGGACAAGCTAACTATGGCTACACCTTC.

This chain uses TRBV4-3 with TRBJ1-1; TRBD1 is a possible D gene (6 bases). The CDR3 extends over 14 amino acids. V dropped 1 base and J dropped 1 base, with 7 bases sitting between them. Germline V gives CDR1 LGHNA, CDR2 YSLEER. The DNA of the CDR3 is TGCGCCAGCAGCCAAGGGACAGCGAACACTGAAGCTTTCTTT. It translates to CASSQGTANTEAFF.

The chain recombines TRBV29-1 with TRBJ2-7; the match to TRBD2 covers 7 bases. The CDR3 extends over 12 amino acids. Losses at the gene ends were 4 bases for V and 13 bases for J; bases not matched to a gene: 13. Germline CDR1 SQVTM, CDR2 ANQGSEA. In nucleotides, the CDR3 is TGCAGCGTTGCGGTACCGGGGGGTTCCGTATACTTC. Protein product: CSVAVPGGSVYF.

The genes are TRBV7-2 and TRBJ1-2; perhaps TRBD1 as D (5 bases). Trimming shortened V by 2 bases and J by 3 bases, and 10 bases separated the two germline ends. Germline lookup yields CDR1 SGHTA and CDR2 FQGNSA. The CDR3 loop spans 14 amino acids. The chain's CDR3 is CASSLIARDYGYTF. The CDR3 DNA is TGTGCCAGCAGCTTAATCGCCAGGGACTATGGCTACACCTTC.

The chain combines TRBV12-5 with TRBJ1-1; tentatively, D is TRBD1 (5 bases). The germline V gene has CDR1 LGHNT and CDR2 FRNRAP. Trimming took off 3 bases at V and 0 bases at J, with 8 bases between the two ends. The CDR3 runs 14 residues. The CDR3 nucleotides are TGTGCTAGTGGTTTAGAAGGGGTGAACACTGAAGCTTTCTTT. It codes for CASGLEGVNTEAFF. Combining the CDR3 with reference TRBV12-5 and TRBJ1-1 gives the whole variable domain DARVTQTPRHKVTEMGQEVTMRCQPILGHNTVFWYRQTMMQGLELLAYFRNRAPLDDSGMPKDRFSAEMPDATLATLKIQPSEPRDSAVYFCASGLEGVNTEAFFGQGTRLTVV.

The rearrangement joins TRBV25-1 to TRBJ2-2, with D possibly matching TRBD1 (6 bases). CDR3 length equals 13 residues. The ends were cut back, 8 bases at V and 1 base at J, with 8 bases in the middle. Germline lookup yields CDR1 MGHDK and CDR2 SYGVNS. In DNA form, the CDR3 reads TGTGCCAGCGTGGGACAGAACACCGGGGAGCTGTTTTTT. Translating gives CASVGQNTGELFF. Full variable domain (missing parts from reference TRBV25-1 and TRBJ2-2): EADIYQTPRYLVIGTGKKITLECSQTMGHDKMYWYQQDPGMELHLIHYSYGVNSTEKGDLSSESTVSRIRTEHFPLTLESARPSHTSQYLCASVGQNTGELFFGEGSRLTVL.

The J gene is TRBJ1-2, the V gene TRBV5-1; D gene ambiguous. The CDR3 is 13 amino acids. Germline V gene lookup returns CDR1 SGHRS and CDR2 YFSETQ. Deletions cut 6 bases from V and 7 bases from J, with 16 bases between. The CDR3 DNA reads TGCGCCAGCAACCACGGAGGAACTGGTGGCTACACCTTC. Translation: CASNHGGTGGYTF.

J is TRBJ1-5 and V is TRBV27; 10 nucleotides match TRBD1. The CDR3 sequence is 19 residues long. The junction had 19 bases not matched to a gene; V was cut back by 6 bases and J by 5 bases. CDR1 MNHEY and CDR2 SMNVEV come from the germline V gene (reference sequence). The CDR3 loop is CASRRAMLPGQGTDQPQHF. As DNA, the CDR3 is TGTGCCAGCAGGCGGGCCATGCTCCCGGGACAGGGGACGGATCAGCCCCAGCATTTT.

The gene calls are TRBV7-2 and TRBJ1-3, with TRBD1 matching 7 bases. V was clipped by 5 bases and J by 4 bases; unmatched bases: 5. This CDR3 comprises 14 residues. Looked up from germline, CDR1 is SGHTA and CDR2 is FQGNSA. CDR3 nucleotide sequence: TGTGCCAGCAGCCCCGGGACAGTAGGAAACACCATATATTTT. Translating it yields CASSPGTVGNTIYF.

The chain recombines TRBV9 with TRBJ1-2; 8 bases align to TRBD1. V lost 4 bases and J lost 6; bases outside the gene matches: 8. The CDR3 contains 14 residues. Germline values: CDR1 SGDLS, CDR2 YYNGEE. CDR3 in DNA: TGTGCCAGCAGCCACCGGGACAGGCTCCATGGCTACACCTTC. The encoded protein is CASSHRDRLHGYTF.

The CDR3 reads CSVDRQAAPAAFF. The CDR3 coding sequence is TGCAGCGTTGATAGACAGGCGGCCCCGGCAGCTTTCTTT. V and J are TRBV29-1 and TRBJ1-1; perhaps TRBD1 as D (6 bases). This CDR3 has 13 amino acids. Germline V gene data show CDR1 as SQVTM and CDR2 as ANQGSEA. Deletions cut 3 bases from V and 10 bases from J, with 18 bases between.

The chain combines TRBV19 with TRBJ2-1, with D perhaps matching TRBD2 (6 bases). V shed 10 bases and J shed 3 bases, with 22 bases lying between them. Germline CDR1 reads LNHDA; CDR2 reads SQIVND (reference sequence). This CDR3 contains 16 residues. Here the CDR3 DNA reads TGTGCCACCAAAGGGGAGGCCGGGATTTACTACAATGAGCAGTTCTTC. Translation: CATKGEAGIYYNEQFF. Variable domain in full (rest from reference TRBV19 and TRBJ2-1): DGGITQSPKYLFRKEGQNVTLSCEQNLNHDAMYWYRQDPGQGLRLIYYSQIVNDFQKGDIAEGYSVSREKKESFPLTVTSAQKNPTAFYLCATKGEAGIYYNEQFFGPGTRLTVL.

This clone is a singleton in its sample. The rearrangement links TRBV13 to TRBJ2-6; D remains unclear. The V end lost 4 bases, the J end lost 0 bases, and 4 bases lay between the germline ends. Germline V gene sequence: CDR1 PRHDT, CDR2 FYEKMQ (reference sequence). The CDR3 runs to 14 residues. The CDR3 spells CASSSHSGANVLTF. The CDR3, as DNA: TGTGCCAGCAGCTCCCACTCTGGGGCCAACGTCCTGACTTTC.